These T cell receptor beta chains were read from a single sample in a study of blood T cell repertoires in COVID-19. Assay used: immunoSEQ multiplex PCR; TCRdb lists only in-frame clones, some missing. The table includes some 65,000 clones, about 82% detected once. The sequencing input was peripheral blood. The receptors were sampled from a human donor in a cohort sampled during active COVID-19. Both conserved end residues are part of each CDR3. A D gene is named only where the DNA matches it firmly. Not all rows give a size; the values are once, few, many and, for expanded clones, a class.

j_gene: TRBJ2-7
v_gene: TRBV5-6
d_gene: NA
abundance: NA
CDR3nt: TGTGCCAGCAGCTCTCCGACAGCCTCCTACGAGCAGTACTTC
CDR3aa: CASSSPTASYEQYF

j_gene: TRBJ2-7
v_gene: TRBV13
d_gene: TRBD1
abundance: NA
CDR3nt: TGTGCCAGCAGCTTCGGGACAGGGTACTCCTACGAGCAGTACTTC
CDR3aa: CASSFGTGYSYEQYF

j_gene: TRBJ2-7
v_gene: TRBV21-1
d_gene: NA
abundance: once
CDR3nt: TGTGCCAGCAGCAGACCGACAGGGGCTCATCCCTACGAGCAGTACTTT
CDR3aa: CASSRPTGAHPYEQYF

j_gene: TRBJ2-7
v_gene: TRBV5-4
d_gene: NA
abundance: NA
CDR3nt: TGTGCCAGCAGCTTGTACGGGTCCTACGAGCAGTACTTC
CDR3aa: CASSLYGSYEQYF

j_gene: TRBJ2-7
v_gene: TRBV28
d_gene: TRBD2
abundance: once
CDR3nt: TGTGCCAGCAGTTCCCCCCGAATAGCGGGAGTCGTCGACGAGCAGTACTTC
CDR3aa: CASSSPRIAGVVDEQYF

j_gene: TRBJ2-7
v_gene: TRBV28
d_gene: NA
abundance: once
CDR3nt: TGTGCCAGCGGGGAACAGGGAGGGCACGGGCAGTACTTC
CDR3aa: CASGEQGGHGQYF

j_gene: TRBJ2-2
v_gene: TRBV6-4
d_gene: TRBD1
abundance: NA
CDR3nt: TGTGCCAGCAGCGAGACAGGGATGCTGAACACCGGGGAGCTGTTTTTT
CDR3aa: CASSETGMLNTGELFF

j_gene: TRBJ2-5
v_gene: TRBV20-1
d_gene: NA
abundance: few
CDR3nt: TGCAGTCTCCAGGGGCGGGAGACCCAGTACTTC
CDR3aa: CSLQGRETQYF

j_gene: TRBJ2-3
v_gene: TRBV28
d_gene: NA
abundance: few
CDR3nt: TGTGCCAGCACTCTCTCAGGGGCTGATACGCAGTATTTT
CDR3aa: CASTLSGADTQYF

j_gene: TRBJ2-7
v_gene: TRBV6-6
d_gene: TRBD1
abundance: NA
CDR3nt: TGTGCCAGCCGATACAGGGGGCGCGAAGAGCAGTACTTC
CDR3aa: CASRYRGREEQYF

j_gene: TRBJ1-5
v_gene: TRBV18
d_gene: NA
abundance: NA
CDR3nt: TGTGCCAGCTCACCGCCCTCGGGGGGGGAAGTCAATCAGCCCCAGCATTTT
CDR3aa: CASSPPSGGEVNQPQHF

j_gene: TRBJ1-2
v_gene: TRBV29-1
d_gene: NA
abundance: NA
CDR3nt: TGCACCGGACTAGAGGGCTATGGCTACACCTTC
CDR3aa: CTGLEGYGYTF

j_gene: TRBJ2-1
v_gene: TRBV3-1/TRBV3-2
d_gene: NA
abundance: NA
CDR3nt: TGTGCCAGCAGCCAAGATCCAGCGAGCTCCTACAATGAGCAGTTCTTC
CDR3aa: CASSQDPASSYNEQFF

j_gene: TRBJ1-1
v_gene: TRBV10-3
d_gene: TRBD1
abundance: few
CDR3nt: TGTGCCACCAGACCTTCCGAGGGGGCAGAAGCTTTCTTT
CDR3aa: CATRPSEGAEAFF

j_gene: TRBJ2-1
v_gene: TRBV15
d_gene: TRBD2
abundance: NA
CDR3nt: TGTGCCACCAGCGAGCGGACTAGCTGGGGGAATGAGCAGTTCTTC
CDR3aa: CATSERTSWGNEQFF

j_gene: TRBJ1-5
v_gene: TRBV30
d_gene: TRBD1
abundance: once
CDR3nt: TGTGCCTGGAGTGCAGGGGGCTCGACTCAGCCCCAGCATTTT
CDR3aa: CAWSAGGSTQPQHF

j_gene: TRBJ2-6
v_gene: TRBV28
d_gene: TRBD1
abundance: NA
CDR3nt: TGTGCCAGCAGCTCCATGTGGGACAGGGGATCTGGGGCCAACGTCCTGACTTTC
CDR3aa: CASSSMWDRGSGANVLTF

j_gene: TRBJ1-6
v_gene: TRBV6-5
d_gene: NA
abundance: NA
CDR3nt: TGTGCCAGCAGCGGCAGGGGTAGATATAATTCACCCCTCCACTTT
CDR3aa: CASSGRGRYNSPLHF

j_gene: TRBJ1-2
v_gene: TRBV6-2/TRBV6-3
d_gene: NA
abundance: NA
CDR3nt: TGTGCCAGCAGTTACCCTCAAAGAGCGGCCCTTGGGGATGGCTACACCTTC
CDR3aa: CASSYPQRAALGDGYTF

j_gene: TRBJ2-2
v_gene: TRBV4-3
d_gene: NA
abundance: NA
CDR3nt: TGCGCCAGCAGCCAAGAATCCACTTACACCGGGGAGCTGTTTTTT
CDR3aa: CASSQESTYTGELFF

j_gene: TRBJ2-2
v_gene: TRBV19
d_gene: NA
abundance: NA
CDR3nt: TGTGCCAGTAGTACAACAGGCACCGGGGAGCTGTTTTTT
CDR3aa: CASSTTGTGELFF

j_gene: TRBJ2-1
v_gene: TRBV28
d_gene: TRBD2
abundance: NA
CDR3nt: TGTGCCAGCGTACCGGGACTAGCGGAATACAATGAGCAGTTCTTC
CDR3aa: CASVPGLAEYNEQFF